This T cell receptor (beta chain) came from a study of post-analysis software for immune sequencing data. Overall study context: Relapsing-remitting, secondary progressive and progressive-relapsing forms of multiple sclerosis all featured among disease courses. Overall study findings and caveats: Multiple sclerosis was associated with a significant reduction in normalized Chao1 diversity relative to controls. Under the F measure, samples that were prepared in one batch clustered strongly together. Higher frequency in patients than in controls was seen for about five TRBV segments, with TRBV5-6, TRBV5-1 and TRBV20-1 among them.

A word on this clonotype: Antigen specificity is unknown. The junction shows a germline mismatch at one end, possibly a read error.

Incorporated into the TCR beta cDNA libraries were unique molecular identifiers, which served to reduce PCR and sequencing biases. Researchers reported approximately 480,000 cDNA molecules coming from around 1 to 9.1 million T cells. TCRdb redid the calling of the PCR reads with MiXCR, one entry per CDR3 protein. Of hundreds of thousands of distinct CDR3 sequences listed, 25% to 30% were seen once; the top ten hold 0.56%. Looked up from germline, CDR1 is DFQATT and CDR2 is SNEGSKA (reference sequence). The CDR3 is made up of 14 amino acids. The specimen was blood. The V and J genes are TRBV20-1 and TRBJ2-1; 7 bases match TRBD2. This TCR came from a girl aged 10 to 17 with multiple sclerosis. The CDR3 reads CNARGGAGPIPWFF. The DNA for the CDR3 is TGCAATGCTAGAGGAGGAGCGGGGCCAATCCCGTGGTTCTTC.